This is a list of T cell receptor beta chains from one sample in a study of tumor-infiltrating lymphocytes in glioblastoma multiforme. TCRdb re-analysed the multiplex PCR reads in MiXCR, keeping a single row per CDR3 protein. The sample yields tens of thousands of distinct CDR3 sequences, roughly two thirds seen once. Sequencing input: brain tumor tissue. These receptors all stem from a male donor with glioblastoma. CDR3s include the opening cysteine and the closing phenylalanine or tryptophan. The D gene is left open where the match is weak. Some rows mark clone size as missing; the rest say once, few, many or name a class of expanded clone.

V gene,D gene,J gene,clone size,CDR3 protein,CDR3 DNA
TRBV4-1,-,TRBJ1-2,-,CASSQDRYRPNYGYAF,TGCGCCAGCAGCCAAGATAGGTACAGACCTAACTATGGCTACGCCTTC
TRBV11-2,-,TRBJ2-1,-,CASSLKGSEQFF,TGTGCCAGCAGCTTAAAGGGGAGTGAGCAGTTCTTC
TRBV5-1,-,TRBJ2-1,few,CASSLIGGMNGNEQFF,TGCGCCAGCAGCTTGATTGGCGGGATGAATGGGAATGAGCAGTTCTTC
TRBV4-1,-,TRBJ1-1,-,CASSQDLQDTEAFF,TGCGCCAGCAGCCAAGATTTACAGGACACTGAGGCTTTCTTT
TRBV7-9,-,TRBJ1-1,-,CASSLDRTNTEAFF,TGTGCCAGCAGCTTAGACAGGACAAATACTGAAGCTTTCTTT
TRBV20-1,TRBD1,TRBJ1-6,-,CSARAGKGGVQNSPLHF,TGCAGTGCTAGGGCCGGAAAAGGGGGCGTTCAGAATTCACCGCTCCACTTT
TRBV29-1,-,TRBJ2-3,-,CSVAGTCTDTRYF,TGCAGCGTAGCCGGGACTTGTACAGATACGCGGTATTTT
TRBV29-1,-,TRBJ2-1,medium-sized,CSAVGAWNEQFF,TGCAGCGCCGTCGGCGCCTGGAATGAGCAGTTCTTC
TRBV6-5,TRBD1,TRBJ2-2,-,CASSYSPGTGGYGELLF,TGTGCCAGCAGTTACTCACCCGGGACAGGGGGCTACGGGGAGCTACTTTTT
TRBV11-3,TRBD2,TRBJ2-3,-,CASSRASGISTDTQYF,TGTGCCAGCAGCCGTGCTAGCGGGATAAGCACAGATACGCAGTATTTT
TRBV10-2,-,TRBJ1-5,-,CASSGAGRSQPQHF,TGTGCCAGCAGCGGGGCCGGACGGAGTCAGCCCCAGCATTTT
TRBV6-1,TRBD1,TRBJ2-7,few,CASSRDRGYEQYF,TGTGCCAGCAGTCGGGACAGGGGGTACGAGCAGTACTTC
TRBV10-1,TRBD1,TRBJ2-5,-,CASSDRTGIGIQYF,TGCGCCAGCAGTGACAGGACAGGGATCGGTATCCAGTACTTC
TRBV7-2,TRBD1,TRBJ2-3,-,CVSTSKGAFTQYF,TGTGTCAGCACCTCTAAGGGGGCGTTTACGCAGTATTTT
TRBV12-3/TRBV12-4,TRBD1,TRBJ2-1,-,CVSRFLDRRRNGQFF,TGTGTCAGCAGATTCTTGGACAGGCGGAGAAATGGGCAGTTCTTC
TRBV20-1,TRBD2,TRBJ2-1,many,CSAVTSGRPLGNEQFF,TGCAGTGCCGTGACTAGCGGGAGACCCTTAGGGAATGAGCAGTTCTTC
TRBV11-2,-,TRBJ2-7,large,CASSLDLREQYF,TGTGCCAGCAGCTTAGATCTCCGCGAGCAGTACTTC
TRBV10-3,-,TRBJ2-2,-,CAISDVGEELFF,TGTGCCATCAGTGACGTCGGCGAGGAGCTGTTTTTT
TRBV29-1,-,TRBJ2-1,once,CSVDSVASGQEFF,TGCAGCGTTGATAGCGTAGCTTCTGGTCAGGAGTTCTTC
TRBV20-1,-,TRBJ2-1,-,CSARKATGSYNEPFF,TGCAGTGCTAGAAAGGCAACTGGCTCCTACAATGAGCCGTTCTTC
TRBV6-5,TRBD1,TRBJ2-1,-,CASSRPGTGLFTQFF,TGTGCCAGCAGCCGTCCCGGGACAGGGCTCTTCACGCAGTTCTTC
TRBV29-1,-,TRBJ1-1,medium-sized,CSVEGSGNQAFF,TGCAGCGTTGAGGGGTCTGGAAACCAAGCTTTCTTT
TRBV30,TRBD2,TRBJ2-2,-,CARSVGLASNSGELFF,TGTGCCCGGAGTGTCGGACTAGCGTCGAATTCCGGGGAGCTGTTTTTT
TRBV29-1,-,TRBJ2-5,many,CSVEDRPQTQYF,TGCAGCGTTGAAGATCGTCCACAGACCCAGTACTTC
TRBV10-3,TRBD1,TRBJ1-3,-,CAIKTGGAGNTIYF,TGTGCCATCAAAACAGGGGGCGCTGGAAACACCATATATTTT
TRBV30,-,TRBJ2-7,few,CAVTGFTYEQHF,TGTGCTGTGACAGGTTTCACCTACGAGCAGCACTTC
TRBV29-1,-,TRBJ2-1,-,CSVEVRLDGEQFF,TGCAGCGTTGAAGTACGACTGGATGGTGAGCAGTTCTTC
TRBV11-2,TRBD2,TRBJ2-5,-,CASFFRGEETQYF,TGTGCCAGCTTTTTTCGGGGGGAAGAGACCCAGTACTTC
TRBV20-1,-,TRBJ2-7,-,CSAREAVSYEQYF,TGCAGTGCTAGAGAGGCGGTCTCCTACGAGCAGTACTTC
TRBV30,-,TRBJ1-1,many,CAWTTEGSLNTEAFF,TGTGCCTGGACCACGGAGGGTTCGTTAAACACTGAAGCTTTCTTT